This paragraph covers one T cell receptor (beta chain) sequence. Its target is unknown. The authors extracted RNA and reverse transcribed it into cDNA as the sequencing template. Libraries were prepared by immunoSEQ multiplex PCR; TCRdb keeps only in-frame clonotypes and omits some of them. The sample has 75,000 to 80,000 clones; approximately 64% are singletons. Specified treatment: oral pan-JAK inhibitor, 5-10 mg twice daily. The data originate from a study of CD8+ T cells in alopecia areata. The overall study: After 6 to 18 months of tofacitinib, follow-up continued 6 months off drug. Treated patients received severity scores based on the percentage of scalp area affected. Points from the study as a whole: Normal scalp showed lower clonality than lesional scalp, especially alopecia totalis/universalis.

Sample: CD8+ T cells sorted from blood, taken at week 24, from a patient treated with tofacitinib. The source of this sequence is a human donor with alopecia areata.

The CDR3 DNA follows: TGCGCCAGCAGCCAATCACCGTCCGGGACCTATGGCTACACCTTC. Protein: CASSQSPSGTYGYTF. The rearrangement links TRBV4-1 to TRBJ1-2; possibly TRBD1 for D (5 bases). CDR3 length: 15 residues. V was trimmed by 2 bases and J by 4 bases, leaving 14 bases between them. Germline V lookup: CDR1 MGHRA, CDR2 YSYEKL.